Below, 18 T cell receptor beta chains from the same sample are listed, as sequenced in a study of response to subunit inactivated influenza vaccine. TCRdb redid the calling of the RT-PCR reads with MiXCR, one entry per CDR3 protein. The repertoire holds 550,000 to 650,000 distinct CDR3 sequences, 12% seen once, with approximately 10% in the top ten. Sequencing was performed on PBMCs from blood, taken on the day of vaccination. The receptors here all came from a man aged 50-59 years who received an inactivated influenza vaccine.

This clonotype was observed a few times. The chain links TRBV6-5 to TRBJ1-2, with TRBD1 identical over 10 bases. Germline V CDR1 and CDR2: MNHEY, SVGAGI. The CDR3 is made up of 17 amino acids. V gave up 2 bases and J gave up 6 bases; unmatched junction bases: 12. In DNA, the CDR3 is TGTGCCAGCAGTTACATAAGTTCCCGGGGACAGGGGAATGGCTACACCTTC. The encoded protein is CASSYISSRGQGNGYTF.

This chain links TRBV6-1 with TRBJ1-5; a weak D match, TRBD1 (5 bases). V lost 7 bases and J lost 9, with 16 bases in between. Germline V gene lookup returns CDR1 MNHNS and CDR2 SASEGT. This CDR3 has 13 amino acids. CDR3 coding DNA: TGTGCCAGCACCGAGGGACCCTTGGGGCCCCAGCATTTT. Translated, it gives CASTEGPLGPQHF.

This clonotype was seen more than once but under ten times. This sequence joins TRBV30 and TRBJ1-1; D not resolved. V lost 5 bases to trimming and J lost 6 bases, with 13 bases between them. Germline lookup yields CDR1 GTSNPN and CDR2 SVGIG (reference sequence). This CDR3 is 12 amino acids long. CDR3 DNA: TGTGCCTGGGGGAAGCGACTCTCTGAAGCTTTCTTT. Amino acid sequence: CAWGKRLSEAFF.

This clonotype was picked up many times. This CDR3 is CASSQDRGGHYEQYF. In nucleotides, the CDR3 is TGCGCCAGCAGCCAAGATCGAGGAGGGCACTACGAGCAGTACTTC. The chain links TRBV4-3 to TRBJ2-7; TRBD2 might be the D (6 bases). The V end lost 0 bases, the J end lost 3 bases, and 12 bases lay between the germline ends. There are 15 residues in the CDR3. Germline CDR1 and CDR2: LGHNA and YSLEER.

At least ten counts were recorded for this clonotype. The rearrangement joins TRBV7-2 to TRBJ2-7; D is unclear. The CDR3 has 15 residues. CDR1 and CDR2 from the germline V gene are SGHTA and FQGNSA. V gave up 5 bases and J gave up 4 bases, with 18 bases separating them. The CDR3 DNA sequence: TGTGCCAGCAGCCTTCGGGCTAGTCTCATGTACGAGCAGTACTTC. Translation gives CASSLRASLMYEQYF.

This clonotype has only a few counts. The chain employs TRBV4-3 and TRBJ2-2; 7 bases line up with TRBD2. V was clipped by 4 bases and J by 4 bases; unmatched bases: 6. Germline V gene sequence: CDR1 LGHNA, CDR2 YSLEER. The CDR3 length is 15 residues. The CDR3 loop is CASSPDGGTTGELFF. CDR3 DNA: TGCGCCAGCAGCCCCGACGGGGGGACCACCGGGGAGCTGTTTTTT.

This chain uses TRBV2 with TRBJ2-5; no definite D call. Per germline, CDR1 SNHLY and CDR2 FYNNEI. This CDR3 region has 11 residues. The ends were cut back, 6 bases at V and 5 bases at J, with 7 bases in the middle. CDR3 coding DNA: TGTGCCAGCAGCGTTGACGAGACCCAGTACTTC. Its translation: CASSVDETQYF.

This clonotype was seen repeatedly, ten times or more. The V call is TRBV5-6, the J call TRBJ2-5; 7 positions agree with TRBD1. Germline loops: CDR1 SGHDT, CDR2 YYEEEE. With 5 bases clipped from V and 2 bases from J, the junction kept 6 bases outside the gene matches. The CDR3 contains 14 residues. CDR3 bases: TGTGCCAGCAGTTCACAGGGGACACAAGAGACCCAGTACTTC. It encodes CASSSQGTQETQYF. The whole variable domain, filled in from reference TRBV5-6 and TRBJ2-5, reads DAGVTQSPTHLIKTRGQQVTLRCSPKSGHDTVSWYQQALGQGPQFIFQYYEEEERQRGNFPDRFSGHQFPNYSSELNVNALLLGDSALYLCASSSQGTQETQYFGPGTRLLVL.

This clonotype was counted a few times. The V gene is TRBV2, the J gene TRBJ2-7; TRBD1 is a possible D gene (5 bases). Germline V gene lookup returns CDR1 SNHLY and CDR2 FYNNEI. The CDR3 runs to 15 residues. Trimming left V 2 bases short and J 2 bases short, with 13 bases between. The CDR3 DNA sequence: TGTGCCAGCAGTGAAACTGGCAGGGTGACCTACGAGCAGTACTTC. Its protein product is CASSETGRVTYEQYF.

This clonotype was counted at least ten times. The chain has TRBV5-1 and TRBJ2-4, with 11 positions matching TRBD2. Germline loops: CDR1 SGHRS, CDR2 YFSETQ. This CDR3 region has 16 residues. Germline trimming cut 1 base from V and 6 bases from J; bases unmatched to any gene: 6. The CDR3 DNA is TGCGCCAGCAGCTTGACTAGCGGGAGATTTAGAAACATTCAGTACTTC. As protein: CASSLTSGRFRNIQYF.

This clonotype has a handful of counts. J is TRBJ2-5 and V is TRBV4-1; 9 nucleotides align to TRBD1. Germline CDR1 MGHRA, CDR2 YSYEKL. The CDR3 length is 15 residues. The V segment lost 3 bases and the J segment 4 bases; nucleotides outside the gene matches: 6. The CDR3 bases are TGCGCCAGCAGCCACCCGGGACAGGGTACAGAGACCCAGTACTTC. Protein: CASSHPGQGTETQYF.

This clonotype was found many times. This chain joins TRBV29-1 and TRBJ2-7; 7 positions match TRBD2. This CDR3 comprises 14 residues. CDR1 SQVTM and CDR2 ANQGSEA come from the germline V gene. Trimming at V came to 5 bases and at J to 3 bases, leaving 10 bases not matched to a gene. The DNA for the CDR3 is TGCAGCGTTTTGACTAGCCAATACCACTACGAGCAGTACTTC. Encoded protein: CSVLTSQYHYEQYF.

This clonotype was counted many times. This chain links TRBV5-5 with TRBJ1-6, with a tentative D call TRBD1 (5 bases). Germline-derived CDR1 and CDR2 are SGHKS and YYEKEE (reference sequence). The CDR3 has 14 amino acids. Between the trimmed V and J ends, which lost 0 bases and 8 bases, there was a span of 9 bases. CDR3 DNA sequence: TGTGCCAGCAGCTTGGAAGGGACCGATTCACCCCTCCACTTT. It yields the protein CASSLEGTDSPLHF.

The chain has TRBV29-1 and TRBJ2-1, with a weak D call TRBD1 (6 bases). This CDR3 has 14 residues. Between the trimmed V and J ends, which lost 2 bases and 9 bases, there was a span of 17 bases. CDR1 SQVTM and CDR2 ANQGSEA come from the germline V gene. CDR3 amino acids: CSVEPSRRGGEQFF. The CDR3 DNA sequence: TGCAGCGTTGAACCCTCACGTAGAGGGGGTGAGCAGTTCTTC.

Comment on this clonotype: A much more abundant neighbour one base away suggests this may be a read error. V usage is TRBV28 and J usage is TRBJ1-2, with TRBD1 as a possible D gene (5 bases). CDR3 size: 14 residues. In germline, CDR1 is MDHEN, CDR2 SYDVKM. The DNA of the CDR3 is TGTGCCAGCAGTTCCCCAGGGAGAGGCTATTGCTACACCTTC. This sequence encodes CASSSPGRGYCYTF.

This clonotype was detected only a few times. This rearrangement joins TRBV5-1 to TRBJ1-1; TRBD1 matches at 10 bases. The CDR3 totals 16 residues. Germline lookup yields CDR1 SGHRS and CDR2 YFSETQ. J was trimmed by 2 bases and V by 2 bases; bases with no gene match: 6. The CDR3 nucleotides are TGCGCCAGCAGCTTTATGTGGACAGGGGGTAACACTGAAGCTTTCTTT. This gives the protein CASSFMWTGGNTEAFF.

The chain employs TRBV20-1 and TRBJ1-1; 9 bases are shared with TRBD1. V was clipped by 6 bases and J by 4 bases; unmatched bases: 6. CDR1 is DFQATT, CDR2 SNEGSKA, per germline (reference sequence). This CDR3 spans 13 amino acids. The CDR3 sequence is CSAGQGLFTEAFF. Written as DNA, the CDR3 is TGCAGTGCCGGACAGGGGCTTTTCACTGAAGCTTTCTTT.

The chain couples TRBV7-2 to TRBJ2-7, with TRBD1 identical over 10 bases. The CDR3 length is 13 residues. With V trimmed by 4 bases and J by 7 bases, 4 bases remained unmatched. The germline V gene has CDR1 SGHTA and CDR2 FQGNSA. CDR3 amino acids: CASSSWTGGEQYF. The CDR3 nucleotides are TGTGCCAGCAGCTCGTGGACAGGGGGGGAGCAGTACTTC.